The 3 T cell receptor beta chains below all came from one sample that was sequenced in a study of T cell responses to AZD1222 COVID-19 vaccine. This table comes from immunoSEQ multiplex PCR, and its TCRdb copy is limited to in-frame clones, with some not included. There are 46,000 or so clones in the sample; less than 95% occur only once, and about two fifths lies in the top ten. This specimen was peripheral blood, taken 28 days after the second AZD1222 dose. The receptors come from an adult who received the AZD1222 COVID-19 vaccine.

The CDR3 region is CASSIVGSGIEELFF. CDR3 DNA: TGTGCCAGTAGTATAGTGGGGTCGGGGATCGAGGAGCTGTTTTTT. V and J are TRBV19 and TRBJ2-2; maybe TRBD2 (5 bases). Germline CDR1 and CDR2: LNHDA and SQIVND (reference sequence). Deletions cut 1 base from V and 10 bases from J, with 16 bases between. The CDR3 contains 15 residues.

J is TRBJ1-1 and V is TRBV14; tentatively, D is TRBD1 (5 bases). Trimming pared 0 bases from V and 4 bases from J, leaving 9 bases between. The CDR3 spans 14 residues. Per germline, CDR1 SGHDN and CDR2 FVKESK. The DNA for the CDR3 is TGTGCCAGCAGCCAAGATTGGGGGGGCACTGAAGCTTTCTTT. Residues: CASSQDWGGTEAFF.

This clone came up a few times. V usage is TRBV18 and J usage is TRBJ1-1; TRBD1 aligns across 7 bases. The CDR3 runs to 13 residues. After removal of 3 bases from V and 11 bases from J, the junction contained 9 bases not matched to a gene. Germline V gene sequence: CDR1 KGHSH, CDR2 LQKENI. The CDR3 sequence: CASSPPVGGNAFF. The DNA for the CDR3 is TGTGCCAGCTCACCCCCGGTAGGGGGCAATGCTTTCTTT.